The source of this TCR beta chain is a study of post-analysis software for immune sequencing data (dated by TCRdb to the mid-2010s). Context from the whole study: Relapsing-remitting, secondary progressive and progressive-relapsing multiple sclerosis were recorded as disease courses, and subtype annotation was lacking for some patients. A subset of samples was prepared in parallel using single-end sample barcoding, then pooled and co-amplified after Illumina adapter ligation. The patient repertoires were set against about 12 previously published healthy control repertoires from donors whose ages ranged from 6 to 25 years.

On this clonotype itself: Its cognate antigen has yet to be identified. One base away there is no much larger clone; base qualities are not given.

TCR beta repertoires were profiled from peripheral blood of 13 young patients with multiple sclerosis to demonstrate the VDJtools post-analysis software. Multiple sclerosis patients were children and adolescents aged roughly 6 to 17 years. Points the paper makes about the study in general: Direct clustering with F measure showed strong co-clustering of samples prepared in the same batch, prompting a batch-effect correction. Compared with controls, multiple sclerosis patients had significantly lower normalized Chao1 diversity, a finding suggesting substantial peripheral T-cell clonal expansion. Roughly 5 TRBV segments, including TRBV5-6, TRBV5-1 and TRBV20-1, were significantly more frequent in patients than controls. The control group was slightly older than the multiple sclerosis patient group.

Libraries were constructed by PCR. TCRdb records Illumina HiSeq 2500 as the sequencer. To reduce PCR and sequencing biases, unique molecular identifiers were incorporated into the TCR beta cDNA libraries. Every 1 to 10 million input T cells yielded approximately 500,000 cDNA molecules, meaning each molecule approximated one T cell. Patient libraries were prepared and sequenced with the same protocol used for the earlier healthy control dataset. Samples belonging to the same batch were prepared together, multiplexed and sequenced on a shared HiSeq lane. Per the source publication's procedure: Raw barcoded reads were processed with MIGEC, and single-read molecular identifier groups were discarded before consensus assembly and CDR3 extraction. Clonotype tables were post-analysed with VDJtools, normalizing diversity by down-sampling all datasets to the smallest sample size. To correct batch-related cross-sample contamination, repertoire overlap clustering matched CDR3 amino acid sequences but not nucleotide sequences. The raw public data were reprocessed by TCRdb itself: fastp quality trimming at Q25, MiXCR clonotype calling, in-frame beta chains only. Here each entry gathers all rows of one CDR3 protein and keeps the most common genes and DNA. The V and J calls shown here were made by TCRdb, not taken from the authors' results. This sample is represented by about 820,000 distinct CDR3 sequences; approximately 53% of them were singletons. Of the sample, over 4% falls within the top ten clones.

The CDR3 goes from the cysteine to the phenylalanine over 14 residues. The entry retains the CDR3 DNA only, 42 bases that are in frame from base 1. V sheds 5 bases and J sheds 2 bases, leaving 13 bases between their ends. Via the germline V gene, CDR1 is SGHTA and CDR2 FQGTGA. Sequenced input: blood. This chain is built from TRBV7-3 and TRBJ2-7, with TRBD1 perhaps the D gene, on 5 matching bases. The receptor's source is a girl aged 5 to 17 with multiple sclerosis. The CDR3 amino acid sequence is: CASSPAGNTYEQYF. The DNA sequence is given as TGTGCCAGCAGCCCGGCAGGGAATACCTACGAGCAGTACTTC.